This TCR beta chain was obtained from a study of T-cell memory formation after mild COVID-19. Study details: Across donors, TCR clusters were largely donor specific. General observations from the study: Mainly CM and EM harbored the contracting CD4+ clones; mainly EMRA harbored the CD8+ ones.

This clonotype has a handful of counts. No antigen is known for it. The CDR3 contains 16 residues. V gave up 5 bases and J gave up 2 bases, with 17 bases separating them. From germline, CDR1 is KGHDR and CDR2 SFDVKD. It was 5'RACE with constant-segment primers that produced the TCR alpha and TCR beta cDNA libraries, which carried sample barcodes and UMIs. TCRdb reanalysed the 5' RACE reads using MiXCR and keeps one entry per CDR3 protein. The table records about 310,000 distinct CDR3 sequences, more than 15% of them present only once. The TCR was taken from a man aged 18 to 30 who had mild COVID-19 (a few samples of this study predate the infection). Cell type and time point are not known. The sequencing sample was made of PBMCs or a T cell subset sorted from them (not recorded which). The rearrangement joins TRBV24-1 to TRBJ2-5, with D tentatively TRBD2 (6 bases). CDR3 bases: TGTGCCACCAGTGCCCGGGGGACTTCAGGACAAGAGACCCAGTACTTC. Translation: CATSARGTSGQETQYF.